These 17 T cell receptor beta chains originate from one sample sequenced in a study of response to subunit inactivated influenza vaccine. TCRdb reprocessed the RT-PCR reads via MiXCR and lists one record per CDR3 protein. The sample holds 650,000 to 800,000 distinct CDR3 sequences; around 13% are singletons and the top ten take less than 7%. Sample: PBMCs from blood, taken 14 to 15 days before vaccination. These receptors all stem from a man aged 50 to 59 who received an inactivated influenza vaccine.

The V call is TRBV2, the J call TRBJ1-5; D remains unclear. The V gene's germline CDR1 is SNHLY and CDR2 FYNNEI. The CDR3 contains 15 residues. Trimming removed 6 bases from V and 0 bases from J, with 12 bases in between. This CDR3 is CASSADTDSNQPQHF. Here the CDR3 DNA reads TGTGCCAGCAGCGCCGACACGGATAGCAATCAGCCCCAGCATTTT.

The chain combines TRBV20-1 with TRBJ2-2; 11 positions match TRBD2. This CDR3 has 15 amino acids. Germline V CDR1 and CDR2: DFQATT, SNEGSKA (reference sequence). Trimming removed 3 bases from V and 5 bases from J; junction bases left unmatched: 5. The CDR3 DNA reads TGCAGTGCTAGTTTAGCGGGGGGGCGTACCGGGGAGCTGTTTTTT. As protein: CSASLAGGRTGELFF.

The chain employs TRBV7-8 and TRBJ2-5; a weak D match, TRBD2 (8 bases). From germline, CDR1 is SGHVS and CDR2 FQNEAQ. With 5 bases removed from V and 3 bases from J, the gap between germline ends came to 22 bases. The CDR3 loop spans 17 amino acids. CDR3 loop: CASSQGGSGTGKETQYF. The CDR3 DNA is TGTGCCAGCAGCCAGGGGGGTAGCGGGACGGGGAAAGAGACCCAGTACTTC.

This clonotype was seen a few times. This rearrangement joins TRBV5-5 to TRBJ2-3; 9 bases are shared with TRBD2. Germline loops: CDR1 SGHKS, CDR2 YYEKEE (reference sequence). The CDR3 consists of 15 residues. V dropped 1 base and J dropped 5; count of bases not matched to a gene: 5. Here the CDR3 DNA reads TGTGCCAGCAGCTTGCAAGCGGGAGGCATAGATACGCAGTATTTT. It yields the protein CASSLQAGGIDTQYF. Based on the CDR3 plus reference TRBV5-5 and TRBJ2-3, the full variable domain is DAGVTQSPTHLIKTRGQQVTLRCSPISGHKSVSWYQQVLGQGPQFIFQYYEKEERGRGNFPDRFSARQFPNYSSELNVNALLLGDSALYLCASSLQAGGIDTQYFGPGTRLTVL.

The chain joins TRBV6-1 to TRBJ2-1; no clear D. V was shortened by 6 bases and J by 6 bases, with 12 bases between the two germline ends. This CDR3 has 13 residues. From germline, CDR1 is MNHNS and CDR2 SASEGT. The CDR3 is CASRPAPGNEQFF. The CDR3 nucleotides read TGTGCCAGCAGGCCTGCCCCCGGCAATGAGCAGTTCTTC.

This clonotype was found a few times. This chain uses TRBV4-2 with TRBJ1-5; 8 bases fit TRBD1. Per the germline V gene, CDR1 is LGHNA and CDR2 is YNFKEQ. V trimming: 0 bases; J trimming: 7 bases; junction bases outside the gene matches: 11. The CDR3 is 17 amino acids. The CDR3 DNA sequence: TGTGCCAGCAGCCAAGATGTCACAGGGGGTATAGAACAGCCCCAGCATTTT. It is translated as CASSQDVTGGIEQPQHF.

This clonotype came up a few times. This sequence joins TRBV4-3 and TRBJ1-2; 7 nucleotides match TRBD1. CDR3 length: 15 residues. V was pared by 4 bases and J by 4 bases, with 9 bases of the junction left unmatched. Germline V gives CDR1 LGHNA, CDR2 YSLEER. Here the CDR3 DNA reads TGCGCCAGCAGCCGGTACAGGGGTTCGTCCTATGGCTACACCTTC. Encoded protein: CASSRYRGSSYGYTF.

This clonotype turned up a few times. V usage is TRBV28 and J usage is TRBJ2-1, with D possibly TRBD1 on 5 matching bases. This CDR3 has 16 residues. Trimming left V 3 bases short and J 1 base short, with 13 bases between. From germline, CDR1 is MDHEN and CDR2 SYDVKM. The DNA for the CDR3 is TGTGCCAGCAGTTTGGGCAGGGAATTATCCTACAATGAGCAGTTCTTC. It yields the protein CASSLGRELSYNEQFF.

The chain links TRBV5-5 to TRBJ2-5, with 7 bases lining up with TRBD1. Per germline, CDR1 SGHKS and CDR2 YYEKEE (reference sequence). Losses at the gene ends were 1 base for V and 2 bases for J; bases not matched to a gene: 5. This CDR3 has 15 amino acids. CDR3 protein: CASSLLGQTQETQYF. In DNA, the CDR3 is TGTGCCAGCAGCTTGCTGGGACAGACACAAGAGACCCAGTACTTC.

The chain uses TRBV20-1 and TRBJ2-5; the D gene is possibly TRBD2 (5 bases). From germline, CDR1 is DFQATT and CDR2 SNEGSKA (reference sequence). V shed 5 bases and J shed 5 bases, with 9 bases lying between them. CDR3 length: 11 amino acids. Here the CDR3 reads CSAGSAETQYF. The CDR3 coding sequence is TGCAGTGCTGGGAGCGCGGAGACCCAGTACTTC.

This clonotype was detected ten times or more. The genes are TRBV2 and TRBJ1-5; no firm D call. This CDR3 comprises 13 residues. The germline V gene encodes CDR1 SNHLY and CDR2 FYNNEI. Trimming pared 5 bases from V and 7 bases from J, leaving 12 bases between. CDR3 nucleotides: TGTGCCAGCAGTCTTTACGGAGGGCAGCCCCAGCATTTT. Residues: CASSLYGGQPQHF. The whole variable domain, filled in from reference TRBV2 and TRBJ1-5, reads EPEVTQTPSHQVTQMGQEVILRCVPISNHLYFYWYRQILGQKVEFLVSFYNNEISEKSEIFDDQFSVERPDGSNFTLKIRSTKLEDSAMYFCASSLYGGQPQHFGDGTRLSIL.

The J gene is TRBJ2-1, the V gene TRBV20-1, with D tentatively TRBD2 (6 bases). This CDR3 is 14 amino acids long. Germline-derived CDR1 and CDR2 are DFQATT and SNEGSKA (reference sequence). Trimming removed 6 bases from V and 0 bases from J, with 12 bases in between. The CDR3 region has the DNA TGCAGTGCCATCGGGGGAAGCTCCTACAATGAGCAGTTCTTC. Amino acid sequence: CSAIGGSSYNEQFF.

The chain joins TRBV7-7 to TRBJ2-7, with 12 bases matching TRBD2. The CDR3 is made up of 14 amino acids. Trimming at V came to 11 bases and at J to 5 bases, leaving 10 bases not matched to a gene. The germline CDR1 and CDR2 sequences are SSHAT and FNYEAQ (reference sequence). Here the CDR3 reads CAGLAGISWDEQYF. DNA for the CDR3: TGTGCCGGACTAGCGGGAATAAGTTGGGACGAGCAGTACTTC.

This chain joins TRBV3-1 and TRBJ2-7; perhaps TRBD1 as D (6 bases). The CDR3 is made up of 15 amino acids. Between the trimmed V and J ends, which lost 5 bases and 1 base, there was a span of 15 bases. Germline assignment: CDR1 LGHDT and CDR2 YNNKEL (reference sequence). DNA for the CDR3: TGTGCCAGCAGCTCTCACAGGGAAGGGTCCTACGAGCAGTACTTC. Amino acids: CASSSHREGSYEQYF.

This clonotype has a handful of counts. The chain recombines TRBV4-3 with TRBJ2-1; D not certain. The CDR3 length is 14 residues. CDR1 and CDR2 (germline): LGHNA, YSLEER. V was cut by 0 bases and J by 8 bases, with 11 bases left in between. This chain's CDR3 is CASSQEVWPYEQFF. CDR3 coding DNA: TGCGCCAGCAGCCAAGAAGTGTGGCCCTATGAGCAGTTCTTC.

The genes are TRBV11-2 and TRBJ1-2; D possibly corresponds to TRBD1 (5 bases). Per the germline V gene, CDR1 is SGHAT and CDR2 is FQNNGV. V was clipped by 5 bases and J by 6 bases, with 10 bases between them. The CDR3 loop spans 12 amino acids. DNA for the CDR3: TGTGCCAGCAGCCCAGAAGGGGATGGCTACACCTTC. Its protein product is CASSPEGDGYTF.

This clonotype has only a few counts. The J gene is TRBJ1-6, the V gene TRBV20-1; the match to TRBD1 covers 9 bases. Germline V CDR1 and CDR2: DFQATT, SNEGSKA (reference sequence). Trimming took 6 bases from V and 4 from J; bases not matched to a gene: 13. CDR3 size: 17 residues. CDR3 in amino acids: CSALRGTGGFYNSPLHF. In DNA, the CDR3 is TGCAGTGCCCTAAGGGGAACAGGGGGCTTTTATAATTCACCCCTCCACTTT.